A single sample is the source of the 2 T cell receptor beta chains below, sequenced in a study of blood T cell repertoires in COVID-19. The table came from immunoSEQ multiplex PCR; TCRdb's copy has only in-frame clones and leaves some out. The table includes about 87,000 clones, about 85% detected once. Material for sequencing was peripheral blood. The receptor source for this set is a woman of 80 years or more with COVID-19, enrolled during active disease.

The chain links TRBV18 to TRBJ2-1, with TRBD1 as a possible D gene (6 bases). With 3 bases removed from V and 4 bases from J, the gap between germline ends came to 13 bases. The germline gives CDR1 KGHSH, CDR2 LQKENI. This CDR3 is 15 amino acids long. The CDR3 sequence: CASSPSRTAYNEQFF. DNA of the CDR3: TGTGCCAGCTCACCGTCGAGGACAGCTTACAATGAGCAGTTCTTC.

The rearrangement uses TRBV2 and TRBJ1-6; D is undetermined. Between the trimmed V and J ends, which lost 2 bases and 7 bases, there was a span of 9 bases. The CDR3 is 14 residues long. Germline V gene data show CDR1 as SNHLY and CDR2 as FYNNEI. The CDR3 DNA reads TGTGCCAGCAGTGAACTACAGTCCAATTCACCCCTCCACTTT. Translation gives CASSELQSNSPLHF.